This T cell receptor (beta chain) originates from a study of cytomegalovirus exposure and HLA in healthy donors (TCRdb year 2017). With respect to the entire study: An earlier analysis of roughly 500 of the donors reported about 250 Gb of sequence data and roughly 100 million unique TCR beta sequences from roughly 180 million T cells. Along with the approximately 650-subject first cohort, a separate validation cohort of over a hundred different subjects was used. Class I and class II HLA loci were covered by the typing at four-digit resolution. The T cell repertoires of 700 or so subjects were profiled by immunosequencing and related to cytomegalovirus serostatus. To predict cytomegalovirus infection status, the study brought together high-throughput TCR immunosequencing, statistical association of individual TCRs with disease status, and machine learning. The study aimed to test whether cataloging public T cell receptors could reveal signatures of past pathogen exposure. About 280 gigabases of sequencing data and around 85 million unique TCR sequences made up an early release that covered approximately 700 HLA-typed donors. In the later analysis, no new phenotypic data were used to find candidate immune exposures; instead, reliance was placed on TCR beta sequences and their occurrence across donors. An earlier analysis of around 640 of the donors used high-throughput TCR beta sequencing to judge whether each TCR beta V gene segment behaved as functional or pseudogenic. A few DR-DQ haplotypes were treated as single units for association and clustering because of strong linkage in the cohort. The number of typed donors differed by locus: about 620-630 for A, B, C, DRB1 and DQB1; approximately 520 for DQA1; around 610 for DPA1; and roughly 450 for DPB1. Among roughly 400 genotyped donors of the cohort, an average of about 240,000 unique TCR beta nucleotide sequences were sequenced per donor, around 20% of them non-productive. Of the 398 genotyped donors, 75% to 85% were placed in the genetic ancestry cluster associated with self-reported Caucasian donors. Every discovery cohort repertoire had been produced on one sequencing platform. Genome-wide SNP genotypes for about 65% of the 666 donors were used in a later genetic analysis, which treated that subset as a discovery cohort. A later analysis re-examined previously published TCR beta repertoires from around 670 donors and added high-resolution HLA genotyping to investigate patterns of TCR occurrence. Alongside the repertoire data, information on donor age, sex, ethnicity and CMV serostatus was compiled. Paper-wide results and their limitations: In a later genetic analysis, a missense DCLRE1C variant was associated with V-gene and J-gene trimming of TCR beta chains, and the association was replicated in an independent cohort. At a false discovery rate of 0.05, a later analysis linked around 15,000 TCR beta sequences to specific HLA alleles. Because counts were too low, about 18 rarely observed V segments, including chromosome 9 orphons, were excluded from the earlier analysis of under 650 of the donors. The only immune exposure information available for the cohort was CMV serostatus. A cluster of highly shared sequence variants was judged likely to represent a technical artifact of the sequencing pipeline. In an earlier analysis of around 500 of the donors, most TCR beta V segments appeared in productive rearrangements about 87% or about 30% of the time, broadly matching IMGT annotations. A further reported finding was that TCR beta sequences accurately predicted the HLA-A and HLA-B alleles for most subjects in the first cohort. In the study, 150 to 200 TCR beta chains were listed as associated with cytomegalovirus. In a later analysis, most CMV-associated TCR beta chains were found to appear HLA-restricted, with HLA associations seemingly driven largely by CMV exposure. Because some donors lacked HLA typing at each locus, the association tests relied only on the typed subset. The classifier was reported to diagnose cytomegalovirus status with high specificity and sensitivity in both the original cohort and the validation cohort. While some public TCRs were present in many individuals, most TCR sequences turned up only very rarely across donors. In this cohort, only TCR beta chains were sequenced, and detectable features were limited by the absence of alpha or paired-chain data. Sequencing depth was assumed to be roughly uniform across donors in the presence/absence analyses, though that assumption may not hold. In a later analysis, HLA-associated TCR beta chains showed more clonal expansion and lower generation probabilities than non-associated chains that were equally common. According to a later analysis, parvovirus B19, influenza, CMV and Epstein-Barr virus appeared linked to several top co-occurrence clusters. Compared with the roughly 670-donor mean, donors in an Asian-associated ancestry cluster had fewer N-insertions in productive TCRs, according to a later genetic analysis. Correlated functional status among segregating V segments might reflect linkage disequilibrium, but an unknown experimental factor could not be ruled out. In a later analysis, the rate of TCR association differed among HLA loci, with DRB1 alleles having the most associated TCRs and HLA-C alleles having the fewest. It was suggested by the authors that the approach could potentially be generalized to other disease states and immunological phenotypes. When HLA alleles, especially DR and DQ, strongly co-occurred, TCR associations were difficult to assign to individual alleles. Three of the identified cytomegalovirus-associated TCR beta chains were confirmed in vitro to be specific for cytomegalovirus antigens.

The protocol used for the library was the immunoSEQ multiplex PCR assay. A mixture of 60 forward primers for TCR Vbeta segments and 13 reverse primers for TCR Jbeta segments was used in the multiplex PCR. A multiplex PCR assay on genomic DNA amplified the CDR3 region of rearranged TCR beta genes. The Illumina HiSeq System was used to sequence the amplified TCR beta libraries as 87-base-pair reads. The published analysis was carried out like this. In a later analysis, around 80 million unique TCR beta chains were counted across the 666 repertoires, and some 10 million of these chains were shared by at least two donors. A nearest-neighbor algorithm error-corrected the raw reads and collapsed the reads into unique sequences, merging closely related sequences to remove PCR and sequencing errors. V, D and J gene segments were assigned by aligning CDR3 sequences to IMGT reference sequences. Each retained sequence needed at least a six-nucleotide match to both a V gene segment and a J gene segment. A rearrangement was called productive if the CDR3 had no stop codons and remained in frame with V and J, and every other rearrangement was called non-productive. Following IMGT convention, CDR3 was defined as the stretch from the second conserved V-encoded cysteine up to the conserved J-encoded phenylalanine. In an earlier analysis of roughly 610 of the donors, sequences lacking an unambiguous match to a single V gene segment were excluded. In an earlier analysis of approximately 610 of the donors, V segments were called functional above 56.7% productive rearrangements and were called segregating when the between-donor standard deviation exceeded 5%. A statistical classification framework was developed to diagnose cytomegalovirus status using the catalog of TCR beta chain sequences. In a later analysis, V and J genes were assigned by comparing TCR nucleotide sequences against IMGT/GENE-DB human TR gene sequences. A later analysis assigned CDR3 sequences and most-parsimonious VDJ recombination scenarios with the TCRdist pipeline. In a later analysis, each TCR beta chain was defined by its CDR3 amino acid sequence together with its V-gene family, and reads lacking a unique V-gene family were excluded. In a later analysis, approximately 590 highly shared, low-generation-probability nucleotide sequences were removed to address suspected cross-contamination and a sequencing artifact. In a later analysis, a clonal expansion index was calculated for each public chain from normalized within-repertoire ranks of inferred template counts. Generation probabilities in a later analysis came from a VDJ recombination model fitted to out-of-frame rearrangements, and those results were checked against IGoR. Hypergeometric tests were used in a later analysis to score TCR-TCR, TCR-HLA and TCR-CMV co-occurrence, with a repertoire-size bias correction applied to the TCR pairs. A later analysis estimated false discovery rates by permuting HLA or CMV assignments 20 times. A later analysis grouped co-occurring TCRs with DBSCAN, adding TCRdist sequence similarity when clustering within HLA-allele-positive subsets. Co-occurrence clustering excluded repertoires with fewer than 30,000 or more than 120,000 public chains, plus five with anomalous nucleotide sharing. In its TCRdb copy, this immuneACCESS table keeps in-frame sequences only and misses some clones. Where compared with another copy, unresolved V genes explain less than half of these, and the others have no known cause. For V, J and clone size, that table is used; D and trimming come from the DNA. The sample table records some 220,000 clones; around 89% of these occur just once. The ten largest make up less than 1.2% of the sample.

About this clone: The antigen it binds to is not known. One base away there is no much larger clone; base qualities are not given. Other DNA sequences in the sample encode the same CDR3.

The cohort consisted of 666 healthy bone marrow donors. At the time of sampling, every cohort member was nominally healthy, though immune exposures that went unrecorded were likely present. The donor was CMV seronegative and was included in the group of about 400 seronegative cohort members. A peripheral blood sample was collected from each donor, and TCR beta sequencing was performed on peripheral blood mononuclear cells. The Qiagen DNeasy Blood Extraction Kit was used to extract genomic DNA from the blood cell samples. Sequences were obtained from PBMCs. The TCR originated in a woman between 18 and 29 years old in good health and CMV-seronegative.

The CDR3 region reads CASSWGLTYEQYF. The DNA is as follows: TGCGCCAGCAGCTGGGGACTGACCTACGAGCAGTACTTC. Rearrangement joined TRBV5-1 to TRBJ2-7, with TRBD2 as a weak D call on 6 bases. CDR3 length: 13 amino acids, cysteine to phenylalanine. Only the CDR3 DNA is retained, 39 bases long and in frame from the first base. CDR1 and CDR2 are read off the germline V gene as SGHRS and YFSETQ. Relative to germline, V is 3 bases shorter and J is 2 bases shorter, with 9 bases between their ends.